One and the same sample provided the 2 T cell receptor beta chains below, sequenced in a study of T cell responses to AZD1222 COVID-19 vaccine. Repertoires were generated with immunoSEQ multiplex PCR, while TCRdb's copy carries only in-frame clones and drops some. The sample includes 100,000 or so clones, 80% to 90% of them seen just once. The specimen comprised peripheral blood, sampled on day 0 of AZD1222 vaccination. The source is an adult in good health.

The V call is TRBV5-1, the J call TRBJ2-1; possibly TRBD2 for D (5 bases). The CDR3 is made up of 18 amino acids. V was trimmed by 2 bases and J by 6 bases, leaving 24 bases between them. Germline V gene data show CDR1 as SGHRS and CDR2 as YFSETQ. The CDR3 DNA reads TGCGCCAGCAGCTTTTCGGGCCGTGTGGGAGTCGGTTCCAATGAGCAGTTCTTC. Its translation: CASSFSGRVGVGSNEQFF.

The chain employs TRBV25-1 and TRBJ2-2; perhaps TRBD1 as D (6 bases). The ends were cut back, 6 bases at V and 3 bases at J, with 11 bases in the middle. The CDR3 runs to 14 residues. Per the germline V gene, CDR1 is MGHDK and CDR2 is SYGVNS. CDR3 amino acids: CASSQGLDTGELFF. CDR3 sequence (DNA): TGTGCCAGCAGCCAGGGGCTGGACACCGGGGAGCTGTTTTTT.